The 10 T cell receptor beta chains below were found in one sample sequenced in a study of radiotherapy plus CTLA-4 blockade in lung cancer. Assay: immunoSEQ multiplex PCR; the TCRdb copy retains only in-frame clones and omits some. The sample holds 43,000 or so clones, about 63% seen once. This sample comprised peripheral blood, obtained from a patient treated with radiotherapy plus ipilimumab. The receptors shown here come from a human donor with non-small cell lung cancer who had a partial response to radiotherapy plus ipilimumab.

This clone has a handful of counts. CDR3 sequence: CASSADSNTEAFF. The CDR3 DNA is TGTGCCAGCAGCGCAGACAGCAACACTGAAGCTTTCTTT. The chain is built from TRBV9 and TRBJ1-1, with D maybe TRBD1 (5 bases). The CDR3 runs to 13 residues. V lost 3 bases and J 2 bases, leaving 8 bases between the germline ends. Germline V gene sequence: CDR1 SGDLS, CDR2 YYNGEE.

The chain combines TRBV7-8 with TRBJ1-2; possibly TRBD1 for D (5 bases). V lost 0 bases and J 4 bases, leaving 15 bases between the germline ends. The CDR3 contains 16 residues. The germline CDR1 and CDR2 sequences are SGHVS and FQNEAQ. CDR3 in DNA: TGTGCCAGCAGCTTAGCGGTCGGCGAAAGGGGCTATGGCTACACCTTC. It specifies CASSLAVGERGYGYTF. The full variable domain, completed using reference TRBV7-8 and TRBJ1-2, is GAGVSQSPRYKVAKRGQDVALRCDPISGHVSLFWYQQALGQGPEFLTYFQNEAQLDKSGLPSDRFFAERPEGSVSTLKIQRTQQEDSAVYLCASSLAVGERGYGYTFGSGTRLTVV.

This clone was detected a few times. V gene TRBV19 combines with J gene TRBJ2-1; 13 nucleotides match TRBD2. V shed 2 bases, J shed 8 bases, and the junction held 3 bases outside the gene matches. There are 15 residues in the CDR3. From germline, CDR1 is LNHDA and CDR2 SQIVND (reference sequence). CDR3 DNA: TGTGCCAGTAGTATAACTAGCGGGAGGGGCGATGAGCAGTTCTTC. Amino acid sequence: CASSITSGRGDEQFF.

The rearrangement links TRBV5-6 to TRBJ1-5; the D is unclear. Germline CDR1 SGHDT, CDR2 YYEEEE. The CDR3 runs to 18 residues. Between the trimmed V and J ends, which lost 4 bases and 0 bases, there was a span of 20 bases. The CDR3 region is CASSLSAGNPYSNQPQHF. Here the CDR3 DNA reads TGTGCCAGCAGCCTCTCAGCAGGTAACCCCTATAGCAATCAGCCCCAGCATTTT.

This chain joins TRBV4-2 and TRBJ1-5; TRBD1 agrees at 9 bases. Germline V gene data show CDR1 as LGHNA and CDR2 as YNFKEQ. There are 16 residues in the CDR3. With 1 base clipped from V and 1 base from J, the junction kept 2 bases outside the gene matches. CDR3 nucleotide sequence: TGTGCCAGCAGCCAAGGGGACAGGGCAAGCAATCAGCCCCAGCATTTT. It translates to CASSQGDRASNQPQHF.

The chain combines TRBV9 with TRBJ1-5; the D is unclear. Germline CDR1 and CDR2: SGDLS and YYNGEE. Trimming shortened V by 3 bases and J by 0 bases, and 10 bases separated the two germline ends. This CDR3 has 15 amino acids. The CDR3 loop reads CASSGSRDSNQPQHF. DNA of the CDR3: TGTGCCAGCAGCGGCAGCCGGGATAGCAATCAGCCCCAGCATTTT. The complete variable domain, with remaining parts taken from reference TRBV9 and TRBJ1-5, reads DSGVTQTPKHLITATGQRVTLRCSPRSGDLSVYWYQQSLDQGLQFLIQYYNGEERAKGNILERFSAQQFPDLHSELNLSSLELGDSALYFCASSGSRDSNQPQHFGDGTRLSIL.

The chain combines TRBV4-2 with TRBJ2-7, with D perhaps matching TRBD1 (6 bases). V dropped 0 bases and J dropped 3 bases, with 12 bases sitting between them. Germline V gives CDR1 LGHNA, CDR2 YNFKEQ. The CDR3 consists of 15 residues. In DNA form, the CDR3 reads TGTGCCAGCAGCCAAGATCAGGGGACAAACTACGAGCAGTACTTC. Protein: CASSQDQGTNYEQYF.

The rearrangement links TRBV30 to TRBJ2-5; D unclear. Trimming shortened V by 2 bases and J by 1 base, and 11 bases separated the two germline ends. Germline assignment: CDR1 GTSNPN and CDR2 SVGIG (reference sequence). The CDR3 contains 14 residues. CDR3 in DNA: TGTGCCTGGAGTCCCCGTTGGAGCCAAGAGACCCAGTACTTC. Protein sequence: CAWSPRWSQETQYF. Supplemented by reference TRBV30 and TRBJ2-5, the full variable domain reads SQTIHQWPATLVQPVGSPLSLECTVEGTSNPNLYWYRQAAGRGLQLLFYSVGIGQISSEVPQNLSASRPQDRQFILSSKKLLLSDSGFYLCAWSPRWSQETQYFGPGTRLLVL.

This clone was observed a handful of times. The V and J genes are TRBV6-1 and TRBJ1-1, with 8 bases matching TRBD1. The length of the CDR3 is 15 residues. The V segment lost 6 bases and the J segment 1 base; nucleotides outside the gene matches: 7. CDR1 MNHNS and CDR2 SASEGT come from the germline V gene. The CDR3 bases are TGTGCCAGCAGAAGACAGGGGCTAGGGAACACTGAAGCTTTCTTT. It yields the protein CASRRQGLGNTEAFF.

This clone was seen a handful of times. The V call is TRBV18, the J call TRBJ1-5; D may be TRBD1 (6 bases). Germline V gives CDR1 KGHSH, CDR2 LQKENI. The CDR3 extends over 15 amino acids. V was shortened by 2 bases and J by 8 bases, with 16 bases between the two germline ends. CDR3 coding DNA: TGTGCCAGCTCACCAATGCGGGGGCTTATTGAGCCCCAGCATTTT. It yields the protein CASSPMRGLIEPQHF.